This T cell receptor (beta chain) comes out of a study of blood T cell repertoires in COVID-19. Sequencing was performed with immunoSEQ multiplex PCR; in TCRdb, only in-frame clones are kept and a portion is missing. The sample lists 200,000 to 300,000 clones, just under 90% seen once, with 3.5% to 4.5% in the top ten. Trimming stripped 0 bases from V and 11 bases from J, with 11 bases between. CDR3 length equals 12 residues. Per the germline V gene, CDR1 is SGHDT and CDR2 is YYEEEE. The TCR sequence derives from a woman aged 40 to 49 with acute or convalescent COVID-19. The sequencing input was peripheral blood. The V and J genes are TRBV5-6 and TRBJ1-1, with a possible D match to TRBD1 (5 bases). The CDR3 protein is CASSLVQGGAFF. CDR3 nucleotide sequence: TGTGCCAGCAGCTTGGTTCAGGGTGGTGCTTTCTTT.